What follows are 30 T cell receptor beta chains derived from one specimen sequenced in a study of blood T cell repertoires in COVID-19. Method: immunoSEQ multiplex PCR; TCRdb's copy keeps in-frame clones and lacks some. Of 150,000 to 200,000 clones in the sample, approximately 82% were seen once. The sample comprised peripheral blood. Receptors were obtained from a human donor with acute or convalescent COVID-19. The donor label of this sample is uncertain.

CDR3 in amino acids: CASSVDTGDLNYEQYF. For the CDR3, the DNA is TGTGCCAGCAGTGTAGACACAGGGGATTTAAACTACGAGCAGTACTTC. The rearrangement links TRBV6-1 to TRBJ2-7, with 7 bases identical to TRBD1. Germline V gene lookup returns CDR1 MNHNS and CDR2 SASEGT. V shed 4 bases, J shed 3 bases, and the junction held 12 bases outside the gene matches. The CDR3 has 16 amino acids.

The chain is built from TRBV24-1 and TRBJ2-5; 9 positions match TRBD2. Germline CDR1 is KGHDR and CDR2 is SFDVKD. This CDR3 spans 15 amino acids. V lost 10 bases and J lost 1; bases outside the gene matches: 9. The CDR3 DNA reads as TGTGCCACTTCGGGGGCTAGCGGGATCCAAGAGACCCAGTACTTC. Its protein is CATSGASGIQETQYF.

V usage is TRBV6-5 and J usage is TRBJ2-6; D might be TRBD2 (5 bases). The CDR3 length is 15 residues. Germline CDR1 is MNHEY and CDR2 is SVGAGI. The ends were cut back, 8 bases at V and 0 bases at J, with 11 bases in the middle. The CDR3 DNA is TGTGCCAGCGGAAACCGGGACTCTGGGGCCAACGTCCTGACTTTC. Amino acids: CASGNRDSGANVLTF.

This clone was picked up a small number of times. The rearrangement links TRBV24-1 to TRBJ2-3; 13 nucleotides line up with TRBD2. J gave up 3 bases and V 3 bases, and 5 bases lay outside the gene matches. CDR3 length equals 17 residues. Germline V gives CDR1 KGHDR, CDR2 SFDVKD. Here the CDR3 DNA reads TGTGCCACCAGTGATCCCGGGACTAGCGGGAAAACAGATACGCAGTATTTT. Protein sequence: CATSDPGTSGKTDTQYF.

The chain links TRBV6-5 to TRBJ1-2; 7 nucleotides line up with TRBD1. The CDR3 extends over 14 amino acids. In germline, CDR1 is MNHEY, CDR2 SVGAGI. With V trimmed by 5 bases and J by 8 bases, 11 bases remained unmatched. In nucleotides, the CDR3 is TGTGCCAGCAGTCCTCAAGGGACAGTCAGGGGCTACACCTTC. Translating gives CASSPQGTVRGYTF.

The chain couples TRBV20-1 to TRBJ1-2, with D maybe TRBD1 (5 bases). This CDR3 is 14 amino acids long. The V gene's germline CDR1 is DFQATT and CDR2 SNEGSKA (reference sequence). Deletions cut 3 bases from V and 3 bases from J, with 14 bases between. CDR3 in amino acids: CSASNRQSHYGYTF. CDR3 bases: TGCAGTGCTAGTAACCGACAGTCTCACTATGGCTACACCTTC.

V usage is TRBV29-1 and J usage is TRBJ2-1, with 13 bases identical to TRBD2. The CDR3 sequence is 16 residues long. V lost 3 bases, J lost 8 bases, and 10 bases stayed unmatched. The germline gives CDR1 SQVTM, CDR2 ANQGSEA. The CDR3 sequence: CSVEAPTSGRPDEQFF. CDR3 nucleotides: TGCAGCGTTGAGGCCCCGACTAGCGGGAGGCCGGATGAGCAGTTCTTC.

The chain carries TRBV2 and TRBJ2-3, with a weak D call TRBD2 (5 bases). This CDR3 contains 13 residues. Per the germline V gene, CDR1 is SNHLY and CDR2 is FYNNEI. Trimming cost V 4 bases and J 2 bases, with 7 bases left between them. The CDR3: CASSGRPTDTQYF. The CDR3 region has the DNA TGTGCCAGCAGTGGGAGGCCCACAGATACGCAGTATTTT.

The rearrangement joins TRBV10-1 to TRBJ1-2; 10 bases align to TRBD1. This CDR3 is 13 amino acids long. From germline, CDR1 is WNHNN and CDR2 SYGVQD (reference sequence). After removal of 5 bases from V and 10 bases from J, the junction contained 7 bases not matched to a gene. This chain's CDR3 is CASSSGQGMTYTF. The CDR3 DNA is TGCGCCAGCAGTTCGGGACAGGGGATGACCTACACCTTC.

The count of this clone is one. The chain combines TRBV19 with TRBJ2-1; TRBD2 agrees at 8 bases. The length of the CDR3 is 19 residues. The V gene end was trimmed by 5 bases and the J gene end by 4 bases; junction bases not matched to a gene: 19. The V gene's germline CDR1 is LNHDA and CDR2 SQIVND (reference sequence). The CDR3 loop reads CASSFRQSGLAGLYNEQFF. The CDR3 DNA reads TGTGCCAGTAGTTTCCGACAGTCCGGGTTAGCGGGGTTATACAATGAGCAGTTCTTC.

Comments on this clone: The identical CDR3 is also encoded by other nucleotide sequences in the sample. The chain has TRBV11-3 and TRBJ2-1; D is perhaps TRBD1 (5 bases). Germline lookup yields CDR1 SGHNT and CDR2 YENEEA. The length of the CDR3 is 15 residues. V was shortened by 5 bases and J by 2 bases, with 13 bases between the two germline ends. CDR3 coding DNA: TGTGCCAGCAGCGCTTGGCAGGGCCCCTACAATGAGCAGTTCTTC. Amino acids: CASSAWQGPYNEQFF.

Only one count was recorded for this clone. This CDR3 reads CASRSSVGALGGDTQYF. The CDR3 DNA sequence: TGTGCCAGTAGGTCGTCAGTTGGGGCCCTGGGGGGAGATACGCAGTATTTT. The J gene is TRBJ2-3, the V gene TRBV19; a weak D match, TRBD2 (6 bases). CDR3 length equals 17 residues. The V and J ends lost 6 bases and 5 bases respectively, with 24 bases between them. Germline V gene sequence: CDR1 LNHDA, CDR2 SQIVND (reference sequence).

The rearrangement links TRBV6-5 to TRBJ2-7; TRBD1 might be the D (6 bases). The CDR3 is 14 residues long. Germline V lookup: CDR1 MNHEY, CDR2 SVGAGI. Deletions cut 5 bases from V and 0 bases from J, with 11 bases between. The CDR3 DNA follows: TGTGCCAGCAGTCCTCAGACAGGCTCCTACGAGCAGTACTTC. Amino acid sequence: CASSPQTGSYEQYF.

The chain joins TRBV2 to TRBJ2-7, with a weak D call TRBD2 (5 bases). The CDR3 consists of 13 residues. Trimming removed 4 bases at V and 3 bases at J, with 10 bases between. Per the germline V gene, CDR1 is SNHLY and CDR2 is FYNNEI. The CDR3 is CASSVRENYEQYF. In DNA, the CDR3 is TGTGCCAGCAGTGTGAGGGAAAACTACGAGCAGTACTTC.

V gene TRBV27 combines with J gene TRBJ2-7; 9 bases map to TRBD2. Trimming took 6 bases from V and 0 from J; bases not matched to a gene: 6. This CDR3 comprises 15 residues. In germline, CDR1 is MNHEY, CDR2 SMNVEV (reference sequence). This CDR3 reads CASSLSGRGSYEQYF. The CDR3 DNA reads as TGTGCCAGCAGCCTTAGCGGGAGAGGCTCCTACGAGCAGTACTTC.

The rearrangement links TRBV4-2 to TRBJ2-6; 10 bases agree with TRBD1. CDR1 LGHNA and CDR2 YNFKEQ come from the germline V gene. With 1 base clipped from V and 0 bases from J, the junction kept 9 bases outside the gene matches. This CDR3 has 20 residues. The CDR3 here is CASSQGYGQGVLSGANVLTF. The CDR3 DNA reads TGTGCCAGCAGCCAAGGTTATGGACAGGGGGTTCTCTCTGGGGCCAACGTCCTGACTTTC.

The V call is TRBV19, the J call TRBJ1-5; 8 positions match TRBD1. V gave up 7 bases and J gave up 6 bases; unmatched junction bases: 11. Germline V CDR1 and CDR2: LNHDA, SQIVND (reference sequence). The CDR3 has 15 residues. This chain's CDR3 is CASIRTGTAIQPQHF. For the CDR3, the DNA is TGTGCCAGTATTCGGACAGGGACAGCAATTCAGCCCCAGCATTTT.

The V and J genes are TRBV5-5 and TRBJ1-4; D is undetermined. Germline V gives CDR1 SGHKS, CDR2 YYEKEE (reference sequence). The V gene lost 0 bases and the J gene lost 1 base, with 4 bases spanning the gap. There are 14 residues in the CDR3. The CDR3 nucleotides are TGTGCCAGCAGCTTGGTAATAACTAATGAAAAACTGTTTTTT. Translated: CASSLVITNEKLFF.

This clone was seen a single time. V is TRBV4-2 and J is TRBJ1-1, with 8 bases aligning to TRBD1. The V gene's germline CDR1 is LGHNA and CDR2 YNFKEQ. The CDR3 contains 15 residues. V lost 1 base and J lost 2; bases outside the gene matches: 3. For the CDR3, the DNA is TGTGCCAGCAGCCAAGCAGGGGGCGGAAACACTGAAGCTTTCTTT. It is translated as CASSQAGGGNTEAFF.

The J gene is TRBJ2-3, the V gene TRBV6-5; 7 nucleotides match TRBD1. This CDR3 is 13 amino acids long. With 8 bases clipped from V and 3 bases from J, the junction kept 5 bases outside the gene matches. The germline V gene has CDR1 MNHEY and CDR2 SVGAGI. The CDR3 loop is CASGRQGTDTQYF. CDR3 DNA: TGTGCCAGCGGCAGACAGGGAACAGATACGCAGTATTTT.

V and J are TRBV27 and TRBJ2-7; 7 nucleotides match TRBD2. V lost 4 bases to trimming and J lost 6 bases; unmatched junction nucleotides: 6. This CDR3 has 13 residues. Per the germline V gene, CDR1 is MNHEY and CDR2 is SMNVEV (reference sequence). The CDR3 region is CASSSGPGGEQYF. CDR3 nucleotides: TGTGCCAGCAGTTCGGGACCGGGGGGCGAGCAGTACTTC.

The J gene is TRBJ1-2, the V gene TRBV24-1; the D is unclear. The germline V gene has CDR1 KGHDR and CDR2 SFDVKD. The CDR3 has 13 residues. Trimming took off 9 bases at V and 2 bases at J, with 12 bases between the two ends. The CDR3 region has the DNA TGTGCCACCTCATTGGGAGGGAACTATGGCTACACCTTC. It is translated as CATSLGGNYGYTF.

The chain carries TRBV7-9 and TRBJ2-5, with a weak D call TRBD2 (6 bases). This CDR3 contains 15 residues. Germline V CDR1 and CDR2: SEHNR, FQNEAQ (reference sequence). V was shortened by 0 bases and J by 1 base, with 9 bases between the two germline ends. CDR3 DNA: TGTGCCAGCAGCTTAGCGCGGGGAATCCAAGAGACCCAGTACTTC. Protein: CASSLARGIQETQYF.

J is TRBJ2-3 and V is TRBV27, with D unresolved. Germline values: CDR1 MNHEY, CDR2 SMNVEV (reference sequence). This CDR3 has 14 residues. V lost 3 bases to trimming and J lost 6 bases, with 13 bases between them. In nucleotides, the CDR3 is TGTGCCAGCAGTTTGCGGCGGTTGGTCGATACGCAGTATTTT. Translating gives CASSLRRLVDTQYF.

CDR3 loop: CASSSRGAYEQYF. CDR3 bases: TGTGCCAGCAGCTCCCGAGGCGCCTACGAGCAGTACTTC. The chain couples TRBV7-2 to TRBJ2-7; D unresolved. From germline, CDR1 is SGHTA and CDR2 FQGNSA. The CDR3 extends over 13 amino acids. V lost 4 bases and J lost 2, with 9 bases in between.

This clone occurred once. J is TRBJ2-5 and V is TRBV30; D unclear. The V gene's germline CDR1 is GTSNPN and CDR2 SVGIG (reference sequence). The CDR3 length is 11 residues. Trimming shortened V by 0 bases and J by 5 bases, and 4 bases separated the two germline ends. The CDR3 DNA sequence: TGTGCCTGGAGTGTCATGGAGACCCAGTACTTC. Amino acid sequence: CAWSVMETQYF.

In nucleotides, the CDR3 is TGTGCCAGCAGCAAAACTGTGACAGGGGTTGGTGGTGGCTACACCTTC. Amino acids: CASSKTVTGVGGGYTF. The chain uses TRBV2 and TRBJ1-2, with TRBD1 matching over 8 bases. The V gene end was trimmed by 6 bases and the J gene end by 7 bases; junction bases not matched to a gene: 16. CDR1 is SNHLY, CDR2 FYNNEI, per germline. The CDR3 totals 16 residues.

On this clone: The sample carries other DNA sequences with the same CDR3. The chain couples TRBV2 to TRBJ1-5; 9 bases agree with TRBD1. CDR3 length: 14 residues. From germline, CDR1 is SNHLY and CDR2 FYNNEI. Losses at the gene ends were 8 bases for V and 1 base for J; bases not matched to a gene: 3. The CDR3 bases are TGTGCCAGCCGGGACAGGGTGAGCAATCAGCCCCAGCATTTT. It codes for CASRDRVSNQPQHF.

The chain employs TRBV7-9 and TRBJ2-1; no reliable D call. V lost 1 base to trimming and J lost 7 bases, with 11 bases between them. Germline CDR1 SEHNR, CDR2 FQNEAQ (reference sequence). This CDR3 is 14 amino acids long. CDR3 nucleotides: TGTGCCAGCAGCTTAGGTCCAGGTGGGAATGAGCAGTTCTTC. Translated: CASSLGPGGNEQFF.

This rearrangement joins TRBV7-2 to TRBJ2-7; weak D call: TRBD1 (6 bases). Between the trimmed V and J ends, which lost 3 bases and 6 bases, there was a span of 15 bases. This CDR3 comprises 14 residues. CDR1 is SGHTA, CDR2 FQGNSA, per germline. CDR3 sequence (DNA): TGTGCCAGCAGCTTTGTGGGGGCGTCACGCGAGCAGTACTTC. It encodes CASSFVGASREQYF.